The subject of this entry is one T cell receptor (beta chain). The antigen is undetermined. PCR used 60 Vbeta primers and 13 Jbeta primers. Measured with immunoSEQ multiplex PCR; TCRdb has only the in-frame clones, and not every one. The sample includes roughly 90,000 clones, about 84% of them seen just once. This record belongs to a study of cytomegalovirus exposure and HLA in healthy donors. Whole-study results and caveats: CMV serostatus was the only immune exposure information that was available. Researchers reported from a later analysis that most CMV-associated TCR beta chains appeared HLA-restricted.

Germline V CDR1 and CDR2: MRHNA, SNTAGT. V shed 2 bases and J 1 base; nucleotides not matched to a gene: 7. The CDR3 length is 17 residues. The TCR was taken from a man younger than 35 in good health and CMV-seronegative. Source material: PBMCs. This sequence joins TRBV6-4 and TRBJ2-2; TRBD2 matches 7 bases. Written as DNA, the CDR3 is TGTGCCAGCAGTGACGGGGGACGGGGGGAGAACACCGGGGAGCTGTTTTTT. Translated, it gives CASSDGGRGENTGELFF.